Here is one T cell receptor beta chain with its context. Germline CDR1 LGHNA, CDR2 YSLEER. The length of the CDR3 is 13 residues. V shed 4 bases and J shed 3 bases, with 10 bases lying between them. Using immunoSEQ multiplex PCR, the repertoire was profiled, and TCRdb retains in-frame clones only, with some absent. The repertoire holds more than 25,000 clones, with 91% as singletons. The data were taken from a study of T cell changes during pregnancy in multiple sclerosis. The sequence came from a female donor in good health, enrolled as a control in a pregnancy study. This specimen was CD8+ T cells from peripheral blood mononuclear cells, taken in the second trimester of pregnancy. The V and J genes are TRBV4-3 and TRBJ2-7; possible D gene TRBD1, 6 bases. CDR3 in DNA: TGCGCCAGCAGCCCGACAGGAGACTACGAGCAGTACTTC. Its protein product is CASSPTGDYEQYF.